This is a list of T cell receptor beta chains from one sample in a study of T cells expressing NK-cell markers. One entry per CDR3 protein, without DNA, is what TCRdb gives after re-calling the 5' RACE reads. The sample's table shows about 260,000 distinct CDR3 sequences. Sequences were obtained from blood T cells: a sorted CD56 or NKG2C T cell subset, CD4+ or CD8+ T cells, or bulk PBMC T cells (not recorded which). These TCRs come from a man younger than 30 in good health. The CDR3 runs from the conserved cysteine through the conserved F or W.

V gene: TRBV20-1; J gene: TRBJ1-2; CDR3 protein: CSARDQNRVPANYGYTF
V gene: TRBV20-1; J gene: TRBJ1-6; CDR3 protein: CSARQGLNSPLHF
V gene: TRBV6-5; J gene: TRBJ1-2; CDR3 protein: CASSYRGRLYGYTF
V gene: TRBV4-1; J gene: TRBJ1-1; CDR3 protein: CASSGRGAHTEAFF
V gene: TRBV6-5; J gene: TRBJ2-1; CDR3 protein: CASSYRTGPNHEQFF
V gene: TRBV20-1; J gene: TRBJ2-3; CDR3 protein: CSAPPSGRASDTQYF
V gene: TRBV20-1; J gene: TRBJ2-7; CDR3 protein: CSGRGHRGSYEQYF
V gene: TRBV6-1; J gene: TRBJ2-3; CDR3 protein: CASSMTSGTDTQYF
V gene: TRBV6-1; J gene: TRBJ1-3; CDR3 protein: CASSPFRGTGNTIYF
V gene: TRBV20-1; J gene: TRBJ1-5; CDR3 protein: CSARDYSIGSNQPQHF
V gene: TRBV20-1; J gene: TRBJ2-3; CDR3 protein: CSARDMVGTDTQYF
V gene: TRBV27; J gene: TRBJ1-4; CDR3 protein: CASGGPLGEKLFF
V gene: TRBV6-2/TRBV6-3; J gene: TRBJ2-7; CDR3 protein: CASSRSGNSSYEQYF
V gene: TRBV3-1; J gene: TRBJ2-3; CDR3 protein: CASSQLSGRASTDTQYF
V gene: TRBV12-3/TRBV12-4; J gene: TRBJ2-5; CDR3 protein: CASSPGGPGTQYF
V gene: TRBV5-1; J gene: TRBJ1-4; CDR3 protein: CASSLALDAGEKLFF